This T cell receptor beta chain originates from a study of CXCR3-negative and CXCR3-positive naive CD8 T cells. General study findings and limits: Upon cryopreservation, CXCR3 expression partially decreased, and most assays used fresh PBMCs. Similar TRBV-TRBJ gene usage was seen in naive CXCR3-negative and CXCR3-positive cells, but not in memory cells. TRB CDR3s of CXCR3-positive naive cells were more hydrophobic than those of CXCR3-negative naive cells. CD5 surface expression was similar among naive subsets, and TCR strength was estimated by inference from TRB CDR3 properties.

CD45RO-CCR7+CD27+CD95- cells counted as naive CD8+ T cells. Comments on this clonotype: What it recognizes is unknown.

The germline V gene encodes CDR1 KGHDR and CDR2 SFDVKD. This CDR3 has 12 residues. TRB cDNA libraries were made by UMI-labeled 5' RACE. TCRdb processed the 5' RACE reads again and assigns one entry to each CDR3 protein, with no DNA. This sample's table has over 55,000 distinct CDR3 sequences. The TCR originated in a human donor in good health. Some clones in this sample may be carry-over from other donors' samples. The chain uses TRBV24-1 and TRBJ2-7; TCRdb outputs TRBD1, but without DNA this stays unchecked. Input material: naive CXCR3+ CD8+ T cells from blood. The subset: CD45RO-CCR7+CD27+CD95- naive CD8+ T cells expressing CXCR3 (TNR3+). The CDR3 protein is CATQGPRREQYF.